These 25 T cell receptor beta chains were all obtained from the same sample, sequenced in a study of neurological immune-mediated disorders. TCRdb used MiXCR to reprocess the 5' RACE reads, holding one entry per CDR3 protein. This sample has some 31,000 distinct CDR3 sequences, with 4.6% found just once. The sample was PBMCs. Source of these receptors: a man younger than 30 in good health.

This clonotype was seen many times. V and J are TRBV25-1 and TRBJ2-7, with 7 positions matching TRBD2. The CDR3 has 12 residues. With V trimmed by 4 bases and J by 5 bases, 2 bases remained unmatched. Germline lookup yields CDR1 MGHDK and CDR2 SYGVNS. The CDR3 DNA is TGTGCCAGCAGTGTCCGGGGGGACGAGCAGTACTTC. Its protein is CASSVRGDEQYF.

This clonotype came up many times. The J gene is TRBJ1-4, the V gene TRBV4-1; D unresolved. Trimming shortened V by 0 bases and J by 7 bases, and 12 bases separated the two germline ends. In germline, CDR1 is MGHRA, CDR2 YSYEKL. The CDR3 spans 15 residues. Here the CDR3 reads CASSQDRGLSEKLFF. The CDR3 DNA reads as TGCGCCAGCAGCCAAGATCGTGGGTTAAGTGAAAAACTGTTTTTT.

This clonotype has a count of ten or more. The chain joins TRBV15 to TRBJ2-2; 15 nucleotides match TRBD2. Germline trimming cut 5 bases from V and 3 bases from J; bases unmatched to any gene: 10. Germline loops: CDR1 LNHNV, CDR2 YYDKDF (reference sequence). CDR3 size: 19 residues. The CDR3 reads CATSDSGTSGGRDTGELFF. Written as DNA, the CDR3 is TGTGCCACCAGCGACTCCGGGACTAGCGGGGGGAGGGACACCGGGGAGCTGTTTTTT.

This clonotype was detected many times. The chain combines TRBV3-1 with TRBJ1-1, with no clear D. Germline values: CDR1 LGHDT, CDR2 YNNKEL (reference sequence). This CDR3 comprises 13 residues. V was cut by 2 bases and J by 6 bases, with 10 bases left in between. For the CDR3, the DNA is TGTGCCAGCAGCCAATCCTGGAGCGCTGAAGCTTTCTTT. Protein: CASSQSWSAEAFF.

This clonotype appeared many times. The chain joins TRBV7-2 to TRBJ1-4; 7 bases line up with TRBD1. Germline V lookup: CDR1 SGHTA, CDR2 FQGNSA. Trimming cost V 4 bases and J 4 bases; bases outside gene matches: 6. The CDR3 is made up of 15 amino acids. The CDR3 DNA follows: TGTGCCAGCAGCTCACAGGGGTCCCATAATGAAAAACTGTTTTTT. It yields the protein CASSSQGSHNEKLFF.

In its sample, this clonotype was seen many times. The rearrangement uses TRBV25-1 and TRBJ2-2; unclear D gene. The germline V gene encodes CDR1 MGHDK and CDR2 SYGVNS. The CDR3 is made up of 11 amino acids. V lost 4 bases and J lost 6, with 3 bases in between. This CDR3 is CASSGSGELFF. CDR3 nucleotide sequence: TGTGCCAGCAGTGGTTCCGGGGAGCTGTTTTTT.

The sample holds many counts of this clonotype. The chain employs TRBV7-2 and TRBJ1-5; 7 bases line up with TRBD1. CDR1 is SGHTA and CDR2 is FQGNSA in the germline V gene. Trimming cost V 5 bases and J 5 bases; bases outside gene matches: 6. The CDR3 spans 14 residues. CDR3 DNA sequence: TGTGCCAGCAGCGGAGAGACAGGGTATCAGCCCCAGCATTTT. Amino acid sequence: CASSGETGYQPQHF. Supplemented by reference TRBV7-2 and TRBJ1-5, the full variable domain reads GAGVSQSPSNKVTEKGKDVELRCDPISGHTALYWYRQSLGQGLEFLIYFQGNSAPDKSGLPSDRFSAERTGGSVSTLTIQRTQQEDSAVYLCASSGETGYQPQHFGDGTRLSIL.

This clonotype was seen repeatedly, ten times or more. The gene calls are TRBV7-3 and TRBJ2-1; 9 positions match TRBD2. Looked up from germline, CDR1 is SGHTA and CDR2 is FQGTGA. V was clipped by 2 bases and J by 8 bases; unmatched bases: 4. This CDR3 is 14 amino acids long. The CDR3 DNA reads as TGTGCCAGCAGCTTAGGGGCGGGGGGGTATGAGCAGTTCTTC. Protein product: CASSLGAGGYEQFF.

This clonotype was observed at least ten times. This chain joins TRBV5-1 and TRBJ2-2, with TRBD1 matching over 11 bases. CDR3 size: 18 residues. J was trimmed by 3 bases and V by 3 bases; bases with no gene match: 10. The V gene's germline CDR1 is SGHRS and CDR2 YFSETQ. The CDR3 loop is CASSSPKGQGVDTGELFF. The CDR3 bases are TGCGCCAGCAGCTCACCAAAGGGACAGGGGGTAGACACCGGGGAGCTGTTTTTT.

In this sample, this clonotype turned up many times. The CDR3 DNA sequence: TGCAGCTCGGATGGCACTGAAGCTTTCTTT. Protein product: CSSDGTEAFF. The J gene is TRBJ1-1, the V gene TRBV29-1; D gene unclear. CDR1 is SQVTM, CDR2 ANQGSEA, per germline. The V end lost 8 bases, the J end lost 4 bases, and 8 bases lay between the germline ends. The CDR3 totals 10 residues.

The table lists this clonotype with many counts. This chain uses TRBV20-1 with TRBJ2-7; possible D gene TRBD2, 5 bases. CDR1 and CDR2 (germline): DFQATT, SNEGSKA (reference sequence). This CDR3 contains 12 residues. Trimming took off 6 bases at V and 1 base at J, with 10 bases between the two ends. CDR3 DNA: TGCAGTGCGCTTCGGGGATCCTACGAGCAGTACTTC. Protein: CSALRGSYEQYF.

The V call is TRBV7-9, the J call TRBJ2-3; 8 bases are shared with TRBD1. The V gene end was trimmed by 10 bases and the J gene end by 2 bases; junction bases not matched to a gene: 20. Germline V lookup: CDR1 SEHNR, CDR2 FQNEAQ (reference sequence). CDR3 length: 18 residues. CDR3 amino acids: CAISPKIRTGKDTDTQYF. In DNA form, the CDR3 reads TGTGCCATTAGCCCCAAAATCCGGACAGGGAAAGACACAGATACGCAGTATTTT. The variable domain in full, with the rest retrieved from reference TRBV7-9 and TRBJ2-3, is DTGVSQNPRHKITKRGQNVTFRCDPISEHNRLYWYRQTLGQGPEFLTYFQNEAQLEKSRLLSDRFSAERPKGSFSTLEIQRTEQGDSAMYLCAISPKIRTGKDTDTQYFGPGTRLTVL.

This clonotype was found many times. The V call is TRBV20-1, the J call TRBJ2-5, with 9 positions matching TRBD2. J was trimmed by 5 bases and V by 6 bases; bases with no gene match: 13. Germline lookup yields CDR1 DFQATT and CDR2 SNEGSKA (reference sequence). The CDR3 length is 15 residues. CDR3 protein: CSAPGERGARETQYF. Here the CDR3 DNA reads TGCAGTGCCCCGGGGGAGCGGGGGGCGAGGGAGACCCAGTACTTC.

The sample holds many counts of this clonotype. The chain joins TRBV27 to TRBJ2-2; D gene unclear. The germline V gene encodes CDR1 MNHEY and CDR2 SMNVEV (reference sequence). CDR3 length equals 16 residues. The V end lost 2 bases, the J end lost 4 bases, and 14 bases lay between the germline ends. Here the CDR3 reads CASSLDPGGRTGELFF. The CDR3 region has the DNA TGTGCCAGCAGTTTAGACCCGGGCGGTCGCACCGGGGAGCTGTTTTTT.

This clonotype was seen at least ten times. The chain has TRBV10-2 and TRBJ1-4; 7 bases align to TRBD1. Germline assignment: CDR1 WSHSY and CDR2 SAAADI. The V and J ends lost 4 bases and 5 bases, in that order; junction bases with no gene match: 1. The CDR3 contains 13 residues. In DNA form, the CDR3 reads TGCGCCAGCAGTGTCAGGGGGAATGAAAAACTGTTTTTT. It yields the protein CASSVRGNEKLFF.

This clonotype was detected many times. The rearrangement uses TRBV20-1 and TRBJ1-2; a weak D match, TRBD1 (5 bases). V dropped 6 bases and J dropped 6 bases, with 14 bases sitting between them. The V gene's germline CDR1 is DFQATT and CDR2 SNEGSKA (reference sequence). The CDR3 consists of 12 residues. The CDR3 nucleotides are TGCAGTGCGGGAGGGGACTTGGATGGCTACACCTTC. Amino acid sequence: CSAGGDLDGYTF.

This clonotype has ten or more counts. The genes are TRBV11-1 and TRBJ2-5; D call uncertain. Germline V gene data show CDR1 as SGHAT and CDR2 as FQDESV (reference sequence). V was cut by 3 bases and J by 1 base, with 6 bases left in between. The CDR3 has 13 residues. DNA of the CDR3: TGTGCCAGCAGCTTGGGAAGCCAAGAGACCCAGTACTTC. This codes for CASSLGSQETQYF. The variable domain in full, with the rest retrieved from reference TRBV11-1 and TRBJ2-5, is EAEVAQSPRYKITEKSQAVAFWCDPISGHATLYWYRQILGQGPELLVQFQDESVVDDSQLPKDRFSAERLKGVDSTLKIQPAELGDSAMYLCASSLGSQETQYFGPGTRLLVL.

This clonotype was detected many times. The V call is TRBV7-9, the J call TRBJ1-1, with D possibly TRBD1 on 5 matching bases. CDR1 is SEHNR, CDR2 FQNEAQ, per germline (reference sequence). The CDR3 runs 14 residues. V was shortened by 3 bases and J by 0 bases, with 8 bases between the two germline ends. The CDR3, as DNA: TGTGCCAGCAGCTTGGGGCCGGTGAACACTGAAGCTTTCTTT. Its translation: CASSLGPVNTEAFF.

This clonotype came up many times. V is TRBV2 and J is TRBJ2-1; 10 bases match TRBD2. This CDR3 has 15 amino acids. Germline-derived CDR1 and CDR2 are SNHLY and FYNNEI. V trimming: 3 bases; J trimming: 9 bases; junction bases outside the gene matches: 8. CDR3 protein: CASSESGGAGGEQFF. The CDR3 DNA reads TGTGCCAGCAGTGAGAGCGGGGGGGCCGGCGGTGAGCAGTTCTTC.

This clonotype came up many times. The V call is TRBV6-5, the J call TRBJ2-2; 7 bases align to TRBD1. This CDR3 has 16 amino acids. J gave up 3 bases and V 0 bases, and 4 bases lay outside the gene matches. Germline assignment: CDR1 MNHEY and CDR2 SVGAGI. CDR3 protein: CASSYSGDSHTGELFF. CDR3 bases: TGTGCCAGCAGTTACTCTGGGGACAGCCACACCGGGGAGCTGTTTTTT.

In this sample, this clonotype turned up many times. V is TRBV20-1 and J is TRBJ1-1; perhaps TRBD1 as D (5 bases). CDR3 length equals 15 residues. Trimming removed 0 bases from V and 4 bases from J, with 15 bases in between. CDR1 and CDR2 from the germline V gene are DFQATT and SNEGSKA (reference sequence). The CDR3 region has the DNA TGCAGTGCTAGAGATCCTCAGGGCGGGGGCACTGAAGCTTTCTTT. It specifies CSARDPQGGGTEAFF.

Many counts were recorded for this clonotype. This rearrangement joins TRBV6-1 to TRBJ2-3; D might be TRBD1 or TRBD2, each matching 6 bases. V dropped 10 bases and J dropped 4 bases, with 15 bases sitting between them. The CDR3 has 13 residues. Germline loops: CDR1 MNHNS, CDR2 SASEGT. The CDR3 coding sequence is TGTGCCAACAGGGACTCTTGGGCAGATACGCAGTATTTT. Its protein is CANRDSWADTQYF.

The chain has TRBV12-3 or TRBV12-4 and TRBJ1-2; 7 bases map to TRBD1. This CDR3 has 13 amino acids. Trimming removed 3 bases from V and 8 bases from J; junction bases left unmatched: 6. As DNA, the CDR3 is TGTGCCAGCAGTTTGGAGGGGGCTCGGGGCTACACCTTC. Translation: CASSLEGARGYTF.

This clonotype was counted ten times or more. V and J are TRBV20-1 and TRBJ2-2; TRBD1 or TRBD2 may be the D gene (6 bases each). Germline V CDR1 and CDR2: DFQATT, SNEGSKA (reference sequence). V was shortened by 5 bases and J by 7 bases, with 17 bases between the two germline ends. The CDR3 loop spans 14 amino acids. CDR3: CSAPEGGPSGELFF. CDR3 DNA: TGCAGTGCTCCTGAGGGGGGCCCCAGCGGGGAGCTGTTTTTT.

In this sample, this clonotype turned up many times. The rearrangement uses TRBV7-3 and TRBJ1-1; unclear D gene. V lost 5 bases, J lost 1 base, and 8 bases lay in between. From germline, CDR1 is SGHTA and CDR2 FQGTGA. The CDR3 extends over 13 amino acids. This CDR3 is CASSPDQNTEAFF. Written as DNA, the CDR3 is TGTGCCAGCAGCCCCGACCAGAACACTGAAGCTTTCTTT.